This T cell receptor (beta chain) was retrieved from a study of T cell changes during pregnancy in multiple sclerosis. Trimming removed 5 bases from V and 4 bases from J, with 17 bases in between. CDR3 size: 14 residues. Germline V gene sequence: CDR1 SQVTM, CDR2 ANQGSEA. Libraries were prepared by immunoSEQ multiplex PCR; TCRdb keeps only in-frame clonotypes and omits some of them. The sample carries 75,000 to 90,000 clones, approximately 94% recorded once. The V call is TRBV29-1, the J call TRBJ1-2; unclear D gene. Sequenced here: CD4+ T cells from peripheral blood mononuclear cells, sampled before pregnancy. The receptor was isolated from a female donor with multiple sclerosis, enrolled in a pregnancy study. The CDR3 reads CSVLPALGSYGYTF. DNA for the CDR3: TGCAGCGTTCTACCGGCCTTGGGGAGCTATGGCTACACCTTC.